Following are 18 T cell receptor beta chains from one sample sequenced in a study of tumor-infiltrating lymphocytes in primary liver carcinoma. cDNA specific to TCR beta was made from 500 ng of total RNA, with a constant-region primer employed for priming. Slightly modified ARM-PCR with three nested multiplex PCR rounds yielded TCR beta libraries. For approximately 9 cycles apiece, the opening two PCR rounds ran with TRBV1-TRBV30 forward primers and a C-beta reverse primer. TCRdb re-analysed the multiplex PCR reads in MiXCR, keeping a single row per CDR3 protein. The table includes almost 55,000 distinct CDR3 sequences, around three quarters detected once. Each 20-30 mg portion of unsorted bulk tissue served as the source for co-extraction of RNA and DNA. What was sequenced was liver tumor tissue from sampling region 2. Subset specified: tumor region T2, inferior pole. The origin of the receptors is a man aged 35-49 years with primary liver carcinoma and hepatitis B virus infection.

Worth noting for this clonotype: The CDR3 does not close with the conserved phenylalanine or tryptophan, likely indicating a read error. No DNA is shown, since the ends of the CDR3 on it are uncertain; the CDR3 is the one TCRdb lists. The chain carries TRBV28 and TRBJ2-1. The CDR3 is 16 residues long, counting both termini. The V gene's germline CDR1 is MDHEN and CDR2 SYDVKM. Here the CDR3 reads CASSLVGSRAFGRKFI.

In regard to this clonotype: The germline gene is not matched at one end of the junction; a read error may be the cause. The chain is built from TRBV7-2 and TRBJ2-7; 8 bases match TRBD2. Looked up from germline, CDR1 is SGHTA and CDR2 is FQGNSA. The CDR3 extends over 14 amino acids. CDR3 residues: CASSWNSGTYEQYF. In DNA form, the CDR3 reads TGTGCAAGCAGCTGGAATAGCGGGACCTACGAGCAGTACTTC.

With regard to this clonotype: As the CDR3 is not closed by the conserved phenylalanine or tryptophan, this likely results from a read error. No DNA is shown, since the ends of the CDR3 on it are uncertain; the CDR3 is the one TCRdb lists. The chain uses TRBV11-2 and TRBJ2-5; TRBD1, the table's D call, lacks a check against the DNA. The germline CDR1 and CDR2 sequences are SGHAT and FQNNGV. The CDR3 is made up of 17 amino acids, end residues included. CDR3 amino acids: CASSLDQQGLGLETQCL.

On this clonotype itself: This CDR3 is missing its conserved last phenylalanine or tryptophan, likely due to a read error. This chain uses TRBV12-3 or TRBV12-4 with TRBJ2-2; D may be TRBD1 (5 bases). There are 16 residues in the CDR3. The CDR3 sequence is CASSLYPGSNIGELFY. The CDR3 DNA follows: TGTGCCAGCAGTCTATACCCAGGGTCCAACATCGGGGAGCTGTTTTAT.

In regard to this clonotype: At one boundary the junction diverges from the germline segment, which might be a read error. For the CDR3, the DNA is TGTGCCAGCATCTTCACGGGGGGGGTAGGAACCGGGGAGCTATTTTTT. Encoded protein: CASIFTGGVGTGELFF. The chain recombines TRBV11-2 with TRBJ2-2; 8 nucleotides agree with TRBD2. The germline V gene encodes CDR1 SGHAT and CDR2 FQNNGV. CDR3 length: 16 amino acids.

On this clonotype itself: A much larger clone lies one base from this, so it may be a read error. The chain is built from TRBV28 and TRBJ1-1; D is possibly TRBD1 (5 bases). Germline values: CDR1 MDHEN, CDR2 SYDVKM. Trimming took 6 bases from V and 9 from J, leaving 14 bases between them. The CDR3 has 12 amino acids. The CDR3 is CASSRNGTKAFF. The CDR3 coding sequence is TGTGCCAGCAGCCGTAATGGGACTAAAGCTTTCTTT.

This clonotype was seen at least ten times. This chain connects TRBV29-1 to TRBJ2-7, with TRBD2 matching over 7 bases. CDR3 length: 13 amino acids. J gave up 4 bases and V 3 bases, and 6 bases lay outside the gene matches. Germline values: CDR1 SQVTM, CDR2 ANQGSEA. The CDR3 spells CSVDMASGYEQYF. The CDR3 region has the DNA TGCAGCGTTGACATGGCTAGCGGTTACGAGCAGTACTTC.

This sequence joins TRBV4-2 and TRBJ2-7, with TRBD2 identical over 9 bases. The V segment lost 10 bases and the J segment 1 base; nucleotides outside the gene matches: 17. Germline CDR1 reads LGHNA; CDR2 reads YNFKEQ. The CDR3 consists of 17 residues. The CDR3 DNA follows: TGTGCCAATACTGGATTAGCGGGAGCTTATAAGTCCTACGAGCAGTACTTC. This sequence encodes CANTGLAGAYKSYEQYF.

This clonotype was found many times. This chain uses TRBV7-8 with TRBJ1-5; 8 bases match TRBD1. This CDR3 is built from 15 residues. Germline V gives CDR1 SGHVS, CDR2 FQNEAQ. The V and J ends lost 3 bases and 2 bases, in that order; junction bases with no gene match: 3. The CDR3, as DNA: TGTGCCAGCAGCTTGACAGGGGCCCGCAATCAGCCCCAGCATTTT. Translating it yields CASSLTGARNQPQHF.

This chain joins TRBV12-3 or TRBV12-4 and TRBJ2-5; 7 nucleotides align to TRBD1. This CDR3 has 15 residues. After removal of 5 bases from V and 4 bases from J, the junction contained 10 bases not matched to a gene. CDR3 amino acids: CASSEGQSILETQYF. CDR3 nucleotide sequence: TGTGCCAGCAGTGAGGGACAGTCGATTCTAGAGACCCAGTACTTC.

As concerns this clonotype: A read error may produce the germline difference seen at one junction end. This sequence joins TRBV30 and TRBJ1-5; D remains ambiguous. CDR3 size: 14 residues. Germline assignment: CDR1 GTSNPN and CDR2 SVGIG (reference sequence). CDR3 region: CAGSVGGGYQPQHF. In DNA, the CDR3 is TGTGCCGGGAGTGTAGGAGGAGGGTATCAGCCCCAGCATTTT. The whole variable domain, filled in from reference TRBV30 and TRBJ1-5, reads SQTIHQWPATLVQPVGSPLSLECTVEGTSNPNLYWYRQAAGRGLQLLFYSVGIGQISSEVPQNLSASRPQDRQFILSSKKLLLSDSGFYLCAGSVGGGYQPQHFGDGTRLSIL.

Concerning this clonotype itself: Because the CDR3 is missing its conserved closing phenylalanine or tryptophan, this is likely a read error. It is unclear where the CDR3 begins or ends on the DNA, so no DNA is shown, and the CDR3 is as TCRdb lists it. V usage is TRBV6-5 and J usage is TRBJ2-7. The CDR3 spans 12 residues, counting both ends. Germline V lookup: CDR1 MNHEY, CDR2 SVGAGI. The CDR3 reads CASSAGPNRLYL.

This clonotype was detected ten times or more. The chain is built from TRBV6-1 and TRBJ2-1, with 8 positions matching TRBD2. Unmatched junction bases numbered 6, after V lost 1 base and J lost 7 bases. This CDR3 has 15 residues. Germline V CDR1 and CDR2: MNHNS, SASEGT. The CDR3 reads CASSEDGRAENEQFF. The CDR3 nucleotides are TGTGCCAGCAGTGAAGACGGGAGGGCCGAGAATGAGCAGTTCTTC.

With respect to this clonotype: A read error is likely, as this CDR3 ends without the conserved phenylalanine or tryptophan. The chain combines TRBV29-1 with TRBJ2-1; unclear D gene. The end of the DNA is better explained by TRBJ2-5, so the J call may be wrong. The CDR3 is 12 residues long. The germline V gene has CDR1 SQVTM and CDR2 ANQGSEA. CDR3 sequence reads: CSVETVRETQYV. In nucleotides, the CDR3 is TGCAGCGTTGAAACAGTCAGGGAGACCCAGTACGTC.

This clonotype was counted ten times or more. The CDR3 protein is CASGLALVQGQAKNIQYF. For the CDR3, the DNA is TGTGCTAGTGGTTTGGCCCTCGTACAGGGTCAGGCCAAAAACATTCAGTACTTC. The V gene is TRBV12-5, the J gene TRBJ2-4, with D possibly TRBD1 on 6 matching bases. V was cut by 1 base and J by 1 base, with 17 bases left in between. The CDR3 runs to 18 residues. The germline V gene has CDR1 LGHNT and CDR2 FRNRAP.

This clonotype was counted many times. V usage is TRBV6-2 or TRBV6-3 and J usage is TRBJ2-1; 7 positions match TRBD2. Germline loops: CDR1 MNHEY, CDR2 SVGEGT. The V segment lost 2 bases and the J segment 2 bases; nucleotides outside the gene matches: 3. The CDR3 runs to 15 residues. In DNA, the CDR3 is TGTGCCAGCAGTTACGGAGGGAGGGCCTACAATGAGCAGTTCTTC. Translation gives CASSYGGRAYNEQFF.

This clonotype has a count of ten or more. A much bigger clone sits one base away, suggesting this may be a read error. V is TRBV6-5 and J is TRBJ2-3, with 9 bases matching TRBD1. Germline lookup yields CDR1 MNHEY and CDR2 SVGAGI. The CDR3 is 13 residues long. The CDR3 loop is CVSSYRGPDTQYF. The CDR3, as DNA: TGTGTCAGCAGTTACAGGGGGCCAGATACGCAGTATTTT.

This chain connects TRBV4-2 to TRBJ2-6, with D perhaps matching TRBD1 (5 bases). This CDR3 is 14 amino acids long. The V gene lost 4 bases and the J gene lost 14 bases, with 18 bases spanning the gap. CDR1 and CDR2 (germline): LGHNA, YNFKEQ. The CDR3 coding sequence is TGTGCCAGCAGCCCAGAGACTGGGGCCAGCATCCTGACTTTC. It encodes CASSPETGASILTF.